The entry that follows covers one TCR beta chain sequence. Different DNA sequences within this sample yield the same CDR3. The record originates from a study of blood T cell repertoires in COVID-19. Across the whole study: Acute and convalescent COVID-19 specimens originated in the United States, Italy and Spain. PBMCs, B-cell-depleted T cells, or T cells provided the cDNA or gDNA that made up the material.

Germline assignment: CDR1 LNHDA and CDR2 SQIVND (reference sequence). Germline trimming cut 3 bases from V and 0 bases from J; bases unmatched to any gene: 1. The CDR3 totals 15 residues. Original handling: Estimation of nucleated cell counts relied on the amplification of reference gene primers. Libraries were prepared by immunoSEQ multiplex PCR; TCRdb keeps only in-frame clonotypes and omits some of them. D and trimming come from the DNA, and the V and J calls and clone size come from that table. Altogether approximately 100,000 clones are present, approximately 93% being singletons, with the ten largest covering roughly 0.88%.

The chain combines TRBV19 with TRBJ2-7; 11 bases agree with TRBD2. Source material: peripheral blood. This clonotype was obtained from a man in his 60s with acute or convalescent COVID-19. DNA for the CDR3: TGTGCCAGTAGTATCGGGACTAGCGGCTCCTACGAGCAGTACTTC. It translates to CASSIGTSGSYEQYF.